This TCR beta chain was captured by sequencing in a study of T cell changes during pregnancy in multiple sclerosis. The ends lost 2 bases at V and 5 bases at J; junction bases unmatched: 5. The CDR3 runs to 15 residues. Germline-derived CDR1 and CDR2 are SGHTA and FQGTGA. Clones were sequenced by immunoSEQ multiplex PCR, and TCRdb holds only the in-frame ones, with some missing. The data contain about 83,000 clones, around 90% of them singletons. V is TRBV7-3 and J is TRBJ2-2; 7 bases agree with TRBD2. The source was PBMCs, collected in the first trimester of pregnancy. The receptor was derived from a female donor in good health, serving as a control in a pregnancy study. Some clones in this sample may be carry-over from other donors' samples. Here the CDR3 DNA reads TGTGCCAGCAGCTTATCCGGGGGAGGGACCGGGGAGCTGTTTTTT. This codes for CASSLSGGGTGELFF.